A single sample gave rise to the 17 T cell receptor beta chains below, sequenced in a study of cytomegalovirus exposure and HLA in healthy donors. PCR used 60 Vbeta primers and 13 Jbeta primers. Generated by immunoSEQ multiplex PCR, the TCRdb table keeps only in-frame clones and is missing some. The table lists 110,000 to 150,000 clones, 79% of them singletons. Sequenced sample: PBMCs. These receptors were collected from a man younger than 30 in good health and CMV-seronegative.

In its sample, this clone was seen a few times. CDR3 region: CATLDRGFEEKLFF. CDR3 nucleotide sequence: TGTGCCACTCTGGACAGGGGCTTCGAGGAAAAACTGTTTTTT. V and J are TRBV19 and TRBJ1-4; 9 bases are a match to TRBD1. This CDR3 is built from 14 residues. V shed 10 bases, J shed 8 bases, and the junction held 11 bases outside the gene matches. Germline-derived CDR1 and CDR2 are LNHDA and SQIVND (reference sequence). Full variable domain (missing parts from reference TRBV19 and TRBJ1-4): DGGITQSPKYLFRKEGQNVTLSCEQNLNHDAMYWYRQDPGQGLRLIYYSQIVNDFQKGDIAEGYSVSREKKESFPLTVTSAQKNPTAFYLCATLDRGFEEKLFFGSGTQLSVL.

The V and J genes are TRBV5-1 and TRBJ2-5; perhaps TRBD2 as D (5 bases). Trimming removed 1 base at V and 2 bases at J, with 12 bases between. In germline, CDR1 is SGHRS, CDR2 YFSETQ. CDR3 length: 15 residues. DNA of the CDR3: TGCGCCAGCAGCTTGATGTCTAGCCCACAAGAGACCCAGTACTTC. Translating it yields CASSLMSSPQETQYF. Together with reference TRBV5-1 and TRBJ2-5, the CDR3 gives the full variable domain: KAGVTQTPRYLIKTRGQQVTLSCSPISGHRSVSWYQQTPGQGLQFLFEYFSETQRNKGNFPGRFSGRQFSNSRSEMNVSTLELGDSALYLCASSLMSSPQETQYFGPGTRLLVL.

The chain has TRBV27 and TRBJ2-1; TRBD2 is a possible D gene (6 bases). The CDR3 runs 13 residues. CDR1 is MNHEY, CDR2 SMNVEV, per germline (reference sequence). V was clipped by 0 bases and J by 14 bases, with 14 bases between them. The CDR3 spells CASSLSGREVEFF. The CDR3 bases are TGTGCCAGCAGTTTATCGGGTAGGGAGGTGGAGTTCTTC.

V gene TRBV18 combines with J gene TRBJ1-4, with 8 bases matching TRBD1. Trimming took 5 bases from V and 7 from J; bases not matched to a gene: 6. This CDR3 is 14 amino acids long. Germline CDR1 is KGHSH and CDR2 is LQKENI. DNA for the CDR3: TGTGCCAGCTCATCGTGGACAGGGTTTGAAAAACTGTTTTTT. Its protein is CASSSWTGFEKLFF.

CDR3 coding DNA: TGCGCCAGCAGCCAAGATGGGGGTGTCAGGGGGATTTACAATGAGCAGTTCTTC. Translation gives CASSQDGGVRGIYNEQFF. This chain links TRBV4-3 with TRBJ2-1; TRBD1 matches 7 bases. This CDR3 is built from 18 residues. Germline loops: CDR1 LGHNA, CDR2 YSLEER. With V trimmed by 0 bases and J by 4 bases, 12 bases remained unmatched.

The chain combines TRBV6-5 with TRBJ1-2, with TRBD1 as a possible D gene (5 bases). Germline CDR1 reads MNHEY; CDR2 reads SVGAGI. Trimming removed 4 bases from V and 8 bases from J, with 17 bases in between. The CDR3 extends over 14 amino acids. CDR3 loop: CASSSMTVSLGYTF. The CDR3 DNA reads TGTGCCAGCAGTTCAATGACAGTTTCCTTAGGCTACACCTTC.

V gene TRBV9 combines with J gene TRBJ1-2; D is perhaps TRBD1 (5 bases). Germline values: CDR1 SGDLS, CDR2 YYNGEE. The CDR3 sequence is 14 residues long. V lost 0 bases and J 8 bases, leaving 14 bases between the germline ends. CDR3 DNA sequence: TGTGCCAGCAGCGTAGGGAGGGGAGTAGGCGGCTACACCTTC. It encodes CASSVGRGVGGYTF.

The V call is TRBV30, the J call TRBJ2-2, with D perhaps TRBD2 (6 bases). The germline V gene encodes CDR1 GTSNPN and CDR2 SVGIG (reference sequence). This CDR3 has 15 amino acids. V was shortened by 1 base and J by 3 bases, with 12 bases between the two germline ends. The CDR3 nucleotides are TGTGCCTGGAGTGATAGGTGGGGGGACACCGGGGAGCTGTTTTTT. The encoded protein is CAWSDRWGDTGELFF.

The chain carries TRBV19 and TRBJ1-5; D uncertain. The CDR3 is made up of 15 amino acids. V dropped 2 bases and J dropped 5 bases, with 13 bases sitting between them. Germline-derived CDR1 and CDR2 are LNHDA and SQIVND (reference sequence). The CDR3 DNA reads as TGTGCCAGTAGTATATTCACAGACACGGATCAGCCCCAGCATTTT. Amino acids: CASSIFTDTDQPQHF. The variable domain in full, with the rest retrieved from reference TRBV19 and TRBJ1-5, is DGGITQSPKYLFRKEGQNVTLSCEQNLNHDAMYWYRQDPGQGLRLIYYSQIVNDFQKGDIAEGYSVSREKKESFPLTVTSAQKNPTAFYLCASSIFTDTDQPQHFGDGTRLSIL.

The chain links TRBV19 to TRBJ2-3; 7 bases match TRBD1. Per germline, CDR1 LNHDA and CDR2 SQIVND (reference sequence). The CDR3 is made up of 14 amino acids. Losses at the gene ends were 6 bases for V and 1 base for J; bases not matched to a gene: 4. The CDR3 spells CASSLTGGTDTQYF. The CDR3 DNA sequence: TGTGCCAGTAGCCTAACAGGGGGCACAGATACGCAGTATTTT.

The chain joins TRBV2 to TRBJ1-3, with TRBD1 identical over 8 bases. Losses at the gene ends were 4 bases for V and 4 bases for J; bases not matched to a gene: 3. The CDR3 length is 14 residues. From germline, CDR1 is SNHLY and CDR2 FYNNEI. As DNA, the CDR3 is TGTGCCAGCAGTGGGACAGGGCTCGGAAACACCATATATTTT. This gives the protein CASSGTGLGNTIYF.

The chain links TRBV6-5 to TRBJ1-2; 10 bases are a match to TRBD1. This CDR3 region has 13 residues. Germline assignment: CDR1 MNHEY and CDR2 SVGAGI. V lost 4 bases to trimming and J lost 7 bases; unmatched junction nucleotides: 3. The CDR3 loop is CASSLGQGTGYTF. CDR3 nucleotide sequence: TGTGCCAGCAGTTTGGGACAGGGGACTGGCTACACCTTC.

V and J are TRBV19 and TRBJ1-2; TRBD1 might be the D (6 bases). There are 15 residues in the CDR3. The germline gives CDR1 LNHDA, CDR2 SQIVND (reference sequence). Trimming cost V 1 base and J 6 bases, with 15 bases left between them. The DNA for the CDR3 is TGTGCCAGTAGTATAGTACAGGGCAGGGGCCATGGCTACACCTTC. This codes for CASSIVQGRGHGYTF.

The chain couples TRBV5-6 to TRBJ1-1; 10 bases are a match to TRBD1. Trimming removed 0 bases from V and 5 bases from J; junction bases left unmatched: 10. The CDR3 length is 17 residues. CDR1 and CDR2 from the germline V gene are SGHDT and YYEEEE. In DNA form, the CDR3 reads TGTGCCAGCAGCTTGGATGGCCCGGGACAGGGGTTTACTGAAGCTTTCTTT. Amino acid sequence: CASSLDGPGQGFTEAFF.

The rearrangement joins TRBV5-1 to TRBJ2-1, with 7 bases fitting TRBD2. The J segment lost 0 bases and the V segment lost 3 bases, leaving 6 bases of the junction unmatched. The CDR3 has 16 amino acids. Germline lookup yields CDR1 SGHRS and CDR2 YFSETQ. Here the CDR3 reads CASSWGGRNSYNEQFF. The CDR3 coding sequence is TGCGCCAGCAGCTGGGGGGGACGGAACTCCTACAATGAGCAGTTCTTC.

As DNA, the CDR3 is TGCAGCGTCGCAAAAGGGGGCACTGAAGCTTTCTTT. It is translated as CSVAKGGTEAFF. The chain has TRBV29-1 and TRBJ1-1; D possibly corresponds to TRBD1 (6 bases). The CDR3 consists of 12 residues. Trimming cost V 6 bases and J 4 bases, with 12 bases left between them. The germline V gene encodes CDR1 SQVTM and CDR2 ANQGSEA.

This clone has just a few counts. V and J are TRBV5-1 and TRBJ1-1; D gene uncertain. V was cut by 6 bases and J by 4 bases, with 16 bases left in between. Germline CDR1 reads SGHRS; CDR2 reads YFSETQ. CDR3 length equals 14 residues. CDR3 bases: TGCGCCAGCACCCATATCGAGGGAGGCACTGAAGCTTTCTTT. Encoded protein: CASTHIEGGTEAFF.